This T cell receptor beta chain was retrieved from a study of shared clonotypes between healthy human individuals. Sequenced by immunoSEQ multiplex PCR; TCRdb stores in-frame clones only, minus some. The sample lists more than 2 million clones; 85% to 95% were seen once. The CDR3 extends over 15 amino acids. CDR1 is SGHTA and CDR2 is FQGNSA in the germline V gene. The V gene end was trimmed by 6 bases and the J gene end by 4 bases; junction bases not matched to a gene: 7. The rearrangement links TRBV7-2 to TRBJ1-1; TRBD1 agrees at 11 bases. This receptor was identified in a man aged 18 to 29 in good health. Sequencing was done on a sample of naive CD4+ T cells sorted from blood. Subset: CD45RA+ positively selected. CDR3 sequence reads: CASSYGQGAATEAFF. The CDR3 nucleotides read TGTGCCAGCAGTTACGGACAGGGGGCAGCCACTGAAGCTTTCTTT.